The 14 T cell receptor beta chains below all came from one sample that was sequenced in a study of T cell repertoires in cytomegalovirus infection. TCRdb re-derived calls from the reads in MiXCR, one entry per CDR3 protein. The repertoire holds 200,000 to 300,000 distinct CDR3 sequences, about 13% seen once, with around 8.8% in the top ten. Sequencing input: PBMCs. Every receptor here comes from a human donor in good health (CMV status not recorded). Some clones in this sample may be carry-over from other donors' samples.

This clonotype has just a few counts. The chain employs TRBV20-1 and TRBJ2-3; TRBD2 might be the D (5 bases). Germline V gives CDR1 DFQATT, CDR2 SNEGSKA (reference sequence). The length of the CDR3 is 14 residues. V lost 3 bases and J lost 2, with 12 bases in between. The CDR3 nucleotides read TGCAGTGCTAGTGCCGGGGAACACACAGATACGCAGTATTTT. Amino acids: CSASAGEHTDTQYF.

This clonotype appeared many times. The V gene is TRBV7-2, the J gene TRBJ2-3; TRBD2 matches 8 bases. This CDR3 contains 16 residues. Looked up from germline, CDR1 is SGHTA and CDR2 is FQGNSA. V lost 3 bases to trimming and J lost 4 bases; unmatched junction nucleotides: 9. The CDR3 nucleotides read TGTGCCAGCAGCTTTCTTTCCGGGAGGGTTGCAGATACGCAGTATTTT. Protein product: CASSFLSGRVADTQYF.

This clonotype was counted at least ten times. The CDR3 reads CASSRDVGNTIYF. The CDR3, as DNA: TGTGCCAGCAGTAGGGACGTTGGAAACACCATATATTTT. V gene TRBV6-1 combines with J gene TRBJ1-3, with a tentative D call TRBD1 (5 bases). Per the germline V gene, CDR1 is MNHNS and CDR2 is SASEGT. Trimming cost V 5 bases and J 3 bases, with 8 bases left between them. The CDR3 spans 13 residues.

This clonotype was seen more than once but under ten times. The V call is TRBV5-1, the J call TRBJ2-1, with 10 bases fitting TRBD1. V lost 0 bases to trimming and J lost 10 bases; unmatched junction nucleotides: 4. Germline CDR1 SGHRS, CDR2 YFSETQ. CDR3 size: 14 residues. The DNA for the CDR3 is TGCGCCAGCAGCTTGGGACAGGGGGCGTGGGAGCAGTTCTTC. Amino acid sequence: CASSLGQGAWEQFF.

The J gene is TRBJ2-3, the V gene TRBV6-2 or TRBV6-3; 10 nucleotides line up with TRBD2. With V trimmed by 3 bases and J by 6 bases, 6 bases remained unmatched. CDR3 length equals 15 residues. Germline values: CDR1 MNHEY, CDR2 SVGEGT. CDR3 DNA: TGTGCCAGCAGTTATACTAGCGGGACCGACGATACGCAGTATTTT. Its translation: CASSYTSGTDDTQYF.

The table lists this clonotype with a few counts. The J gene is TRBJ2-7, the V gene TRBV14; unclear D gene. The ends were cut back, 2 bases at V and 5 bases at J, with 13 bases in the middle. Germline CDR1 is SGHDN and CDR2 is FVKESK. CDR3 length: 14 residues. The CDR3 coding sequence is TGTGCCAGCAGCCAATATGACGGGCCGAACGAGCAGTACTTC. Translated: CASSQYDGPNEQYF.

This clonotype has just a few counts. This chain joins TRBV11-2 and TRBJ1-2; TRBD1 matches 9 bases. This CDR3 has 13 amino acids. Germline V gene sequence: CDR1 SGHAT, CDR2 FQNNGV. The V and J ends lost 6 bases and 8 bases, in that order; junction bases with no gene match: 7. The DNA for the CDR3 is TGTGCCAGCAGAGAAACAGGGGGCGGCGGCTACACCTTC. The encoded protein is CASRETGGGGYTF.

In this sample, this clonotype turned up many times. J is TRBJ1-1 and V is TRBV14; D may be TRBD1 (6 bases). Germline V gives CDR1 SGHDN, CDR2 FVKESK. There are 15 residues in the CDR3. V lost 1 base and J 11 bases, leaving 20 bases between the germline ends. The CDR3, as DNA: TGTGCCAGCAGCCAAGTGATGGGCAGGGGTTTAATGGCTTTCTTT. Amino acid sequence: CASSQVMGRGLMAFF.

This chain links TRBV20-1 with TRBJ2-2, with D hard to call. Germline values: CDR1 DFQATT, CDR2 SNEGSKA (reference sequence). The CDR3 is made up of 14 amino acids. V was pared by 3 bases and J by 0 bases, with 8 bases between. The CDR3: CSASSGTNTGELFF. In nucleotides, the CDR3 is TGCAGTGCTAGTTCTGGCACGAACACCGGGGAGCTGTTTTTT.

This clonotype was observed many times. The V and J genes are TRBV7-3 and TRBJ2-3; D gene ambiguous. The germline V and J ends were trimmed by 5 bases and 2 bases, with 14 bases remaining between them. Germline V CDR1 and CDR2: SGHTA, FQGTGA. This CDR3 spans 15 amino acids. The CDR3 protein is CASSRTGLYTDTQYF. CDR3 coding DNA: TGTGCCAGCAGCCGAACCGGCCTATACACAGATACGCAGTATTTT.

V is TRBV2 and J is TRBJ2-7, with 13 bases that match TRBD2. This CDR3 comprises 15 residues. The V segment lost 3 bases and the J segment 8 bases; nucleotides outside the gene matches: 7. Germline V CDR1 and CDR2: SNHLY, FYNNEI. The CDR3 nucleotides are TGTGCCAGCAGTGACCGACTAGCGGGAGGAGTCCAGCAGTACTTC. Protein product: CASSDRLAGGVQQYF.

This clonotype showed up many times. The J gene is TRBJ2-5, the V gene TRBV7-2; 9 bases map to TRBD1. This CDR3 is built from 15 residues. Germline values: CDR1 SGHTA, CDR2 FQGNSA. V lost 5 bases and J lost 4; bases outside the gene matches: 8. The CDR3: CASSETQGATETQYF. In DNA, the CDR3 is TGTGCCAGCAGCGAAACACAGGGGGCGACAGAGACCCAGTACTTC. The full variable domain, rest sourced from reference TRBV7-2 and TRBJ2-5, is GAGVSQSPSNKVTEKGKDVELRCDPISGHTALYWYRQSLGQGLEFLIYFQGNSAPDKSGLPSDRFSAERTGGSVSTLTIQRTQQEDSAVYLCASSETQGATETQYFGPGTRLLVL.

This clonotype was recorded many times. The gene calls are TRBV6-2 or TRBV6-3 and TRBJ2-7; 12 bases agree with TRBD2. V lost 5 bases, J lost 6 bases, and 11 bases stayed unmatched. CDR3 length: 16 amino acids. Per the germline V gene, CDR1 is MNHEY and CDR2 is SVGEGT. CDR3 DNA: TGTGCCAGCAGTCGGACTAGCGGGAATTTCCTAGCCGAGCAGTACTTC. This gives the protein CASSRTSGNFLAEQYF.

At least ten counts were recorded for this clonotype. The V gene is TRBV7-8, the J gene TRBJ1-2; 9 bases match TRBD1. This CDR3 region has 17 residues. Per germline, CDR1 SGHVS and CDR2 FQNEAQ. J was trimmed by 7 bases and V by 2 bases; bases with no gene match: 14. The CDR3 loop reads CASSLTSRWDRVAGYTF. CDR3 in DNA: TGTGCCAGCAGCTTAACTTCAAGATGGGACAGGGTAGCTGGCTACACCTTC.